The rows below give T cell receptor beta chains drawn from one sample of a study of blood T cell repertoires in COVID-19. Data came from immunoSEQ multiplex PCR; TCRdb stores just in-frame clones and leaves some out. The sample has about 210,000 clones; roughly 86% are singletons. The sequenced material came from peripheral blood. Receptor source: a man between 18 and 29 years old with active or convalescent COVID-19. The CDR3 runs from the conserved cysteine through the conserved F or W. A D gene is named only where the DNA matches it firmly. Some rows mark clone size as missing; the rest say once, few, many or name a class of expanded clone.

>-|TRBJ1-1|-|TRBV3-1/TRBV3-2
TGTGCCAGCAGCCTACAGGAGGGGAACACTGAAGCTTTCTTT
CASSLQEGNTEAFF
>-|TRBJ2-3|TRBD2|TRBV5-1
TGCGCCAGCAGCATGGCGGGGGGACCCACAGATACGCAGTATTTT
CASSMAGGPTDTQYF
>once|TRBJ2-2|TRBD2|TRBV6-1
TGTGCCAGCAGTGAAGACGGACTAGCGGGGAGGACCGGGGAGCTGTTTTTT
CASSEDGLAGRTGELFF
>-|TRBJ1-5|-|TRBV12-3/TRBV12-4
TGTGCCAGCAGCCCAGCAGGGGTGAGGCCCCAGCATTTT
CASSPAGVRPQHF
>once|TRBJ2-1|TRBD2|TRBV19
TGTGCCAGTAGTATGGCTAGCGGGCGGGATGAGCAGTTCTTC
CASSMASGRDEQFF
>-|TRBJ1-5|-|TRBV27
TGTGCCAGCAGTTTACTGGCAGGGGCCAATCAGCCCCAGCATTTT
CASSLLAGANQPQHF
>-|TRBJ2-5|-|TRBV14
TGTGCCAGCAGCCGATGGTCAGGGTTAGTTGGCGAAGAGACCCAGTACTTC
CASSRWSGLVGEETQYF
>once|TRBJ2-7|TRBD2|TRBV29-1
TGCAGCGTTGACCTCGGGAGGGGGTACGAGCAGTACTTC
CSVDLGRGYEQYF
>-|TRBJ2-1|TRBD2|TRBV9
TGTGCCAGCAGCGAGACTAGCGGGAACAATGAGCAGTTCTTC
CASSETSGNNEQFF
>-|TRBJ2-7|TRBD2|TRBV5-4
TGTGCCAGCAGCCGCTGGCGGGAGGGCCCCGAGCAGTACTTC
CASSRWREGPEQYF
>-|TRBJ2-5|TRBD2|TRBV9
TGTGCCAGCAGCGTAGGAGACGGGGGGGTATGGGAGACCCAGTACTTC
CASSVGDGGVWETQYF
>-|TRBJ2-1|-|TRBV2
TGTGCCAGCAGATTGGGGACTGCTGCCTACAATGAGCAGTTCTTC
CASRLGTAAYNEQFF
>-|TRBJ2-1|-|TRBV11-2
TGTGCCAGCAGCTTATCGCGTGGTGAGCAGTTCTTC
CASSLSRGEQFF
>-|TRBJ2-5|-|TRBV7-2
TGTGCCAGCAGCTTAAGTAATTGGGGCAGAAGAAAAGAGACCCAGTACTTC
CASSLSNWGRRKETQYF
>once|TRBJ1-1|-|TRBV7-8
TGTGCCAGCAGCTTAAGTATTAGGGGAAACACTGAAGCTTTCTTT
CASSLSIRGNTEAFF
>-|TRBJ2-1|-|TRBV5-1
TGCGCCAGCAGCCCCTCCCGCGGACTGGGTAATGAGCAGTTCTTC
CASSPSRGLGNEQFF
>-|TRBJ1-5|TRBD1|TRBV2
TGTGCCAGCAGCCCGGACAGGGTGAGCAATCAGCCCCAGCATTTT
CASSPDRVSNQPQHF
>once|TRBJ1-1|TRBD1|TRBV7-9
TGTGCCAGCAGCTTAATCCAGGGGGCCCTCGTCGGGACTGAAGCTTTCTTT
CASSLIQGALVGTEAFF
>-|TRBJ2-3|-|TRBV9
TGTGCCAGCAGCCCCCGTGTTAGGGGTGAAGATACGCAGTATTTT
CASSPRVRGEDTQYF
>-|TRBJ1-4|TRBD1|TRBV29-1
TGCAGCGTCCAGGGGCAGGGGGGTTATAATGAAAAACTGTTTTTT
CSVQGQGGYNEKLFF
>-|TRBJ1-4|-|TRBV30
TGTGCCTGGAGTCGTAGGGGAGGTGATGAAAAACTGTTTTTT
CAWSRRGGDEKLFF
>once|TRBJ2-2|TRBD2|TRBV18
TGTGCCAGCTCACCACGGTCTAGCGGGTCGAACACCGGGGAGCTGTTTTTT
CASSPRSSGSNTGELFF
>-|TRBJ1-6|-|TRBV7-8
TGTGCCAGCAGCTTAACGGTCTATAATTCACCCCTCCACTTT
CASSLTVYNSPLHF
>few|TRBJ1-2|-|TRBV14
TGTGCCAGCAGCCAAGATAGTAGACAGAGCTATGGCTACACCTTC
CASSQDSRQSYGYTF
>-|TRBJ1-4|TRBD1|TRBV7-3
TGTGCCAGCACCTTATCACGACAGGGGTATAATGAAAAACTGTTTTTT
CASTLSRQGYNEKLFF
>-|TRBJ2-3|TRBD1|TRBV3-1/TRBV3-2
TGTGCCAGCAGCCCTTGGGACAGGGGCACAGATACGCAGTATTTT
CASSPWDRGTDTQYF
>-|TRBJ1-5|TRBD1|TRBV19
TGTGCCAGTAGGGGACAGGGAGGTAATCAGCCCCAGCATTTT
CASRGQGGNQPQHF
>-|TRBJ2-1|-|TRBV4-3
TGCGCCAGCAGCCAAGAACAGGGCGACAATGAGCAGTTCTTC
CASSQEQGDNEQFF
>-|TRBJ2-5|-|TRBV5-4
TGTGCCAGCAGCCCAGGACTGGCGGGGGAGACCCAGTACTTC
CASSPGLAGETQYF
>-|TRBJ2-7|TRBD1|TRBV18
TGTGCCAGCTCACCCCAGGGGGCACCCCCGGACGAGCAGTACTTC
CASSPQGAPPDEQYF
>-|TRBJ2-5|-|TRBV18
TGTGCCAGCTCACCATCCTCGACTAGGGAGACCCAGTACTTC
CASSPSSTRETQYF
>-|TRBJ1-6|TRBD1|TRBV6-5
TGTGCCAGCAGAACCGAAGGGACAGGGGTCTCACCCCTCCACTTT
CASRTEGTGVSPLHF
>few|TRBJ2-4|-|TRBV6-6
TGTGCCAGCAGTCCTTTCTCCCCCTCTACAGGGACCCCGTTGGAAAACATTCAGTACTTC
CASSPFSPSTGTPLENIQYF
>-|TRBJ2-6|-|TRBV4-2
TGTGCCAGCAGCCAGGGATTTAGCGGCTCTGGGGCCAACGTCCTGACTTTC
CASSQGFSGSGANVLTF
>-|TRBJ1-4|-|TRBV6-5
TGTGCCAGCAGCCCCAGGGGCTTGGGGGAAAAACTGTTTTTT
CASSPRGLGEKLFF
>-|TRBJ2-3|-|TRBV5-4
TGTGCCAGCAGCTACGACGTCGGGTTAGCAGATACGCAGTATTTT
CASSYDVGLADTQYF
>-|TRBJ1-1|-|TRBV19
TGTGCCAGTAGCGAAGGGAGGAACACTGAAGCTTTCTTT
CASSEGRNTEAFF
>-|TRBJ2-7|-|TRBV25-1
TGTGCCAGCAGTGAATTCTCTGGGGGCAGACGAACCTACGAGCAGTACTTC
CASSEFSGGRRTYEQYF
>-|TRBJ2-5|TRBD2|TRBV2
TGTGCCAGCAGTGAACCTAGCGGGAGAGAGACCCAGTACTTC
CASSEPSGRETQYF
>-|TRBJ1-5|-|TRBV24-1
TGTGCCACCAGTGATGGACAATACCAGCCCCAGCATTTT
CATSDGQYQPQHF
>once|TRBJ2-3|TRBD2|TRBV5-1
TGCGCCAGCAGCTTTTCCACTAGCGGAAACACAGATACGCAGTATTTT
CASSFSTSGNTDTQYF
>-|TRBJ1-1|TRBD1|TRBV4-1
TGCGCCAGCAGCCAAAGGACAGGGCCAGCTTTCTTT
CASSQRTGPAFF
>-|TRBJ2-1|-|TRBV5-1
TGCGCCAGCAGCTTCCAGGGTGCCTACAATGAGCAGTTCTTC
CASSFQGAYNEQFF
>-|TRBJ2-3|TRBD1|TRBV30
TGTGCCTGGGGGGGATTGGGACAGGGGCCAGATACGCAGTATTTT
CAWGGLGQGPDTQYF
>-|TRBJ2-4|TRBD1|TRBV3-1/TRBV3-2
TGTGCCAGCAGCCACTGGGGACAGGGGACTCGAAACATTCAGTACTTC
CASSHWGQGTRNIQYF
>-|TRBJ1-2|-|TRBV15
TGTGCCACCAGCAGAGAGACAGGATCGGGCGACTATGGCTACACCTTC
CATSRETGSGDYGYTF
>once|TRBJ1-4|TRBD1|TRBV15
TGTGCCACCAGCAGAGTAAAGGACAGGGTTGATGCAACTAATGAAAAACTGTTTTTT
CATSRVKDRVDATNEKLFF
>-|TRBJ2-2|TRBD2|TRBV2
TGTGCCACCCGGGGGGGGAAGAACACCGGGGAGCTGTTTTTT
CATRGGKNTGELFF
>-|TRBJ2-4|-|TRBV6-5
TGTGCCAGCAGTAGGGGGACACCAGCCAAAAACATTCAGTACTTC
CASSRGTPAKNIQYF